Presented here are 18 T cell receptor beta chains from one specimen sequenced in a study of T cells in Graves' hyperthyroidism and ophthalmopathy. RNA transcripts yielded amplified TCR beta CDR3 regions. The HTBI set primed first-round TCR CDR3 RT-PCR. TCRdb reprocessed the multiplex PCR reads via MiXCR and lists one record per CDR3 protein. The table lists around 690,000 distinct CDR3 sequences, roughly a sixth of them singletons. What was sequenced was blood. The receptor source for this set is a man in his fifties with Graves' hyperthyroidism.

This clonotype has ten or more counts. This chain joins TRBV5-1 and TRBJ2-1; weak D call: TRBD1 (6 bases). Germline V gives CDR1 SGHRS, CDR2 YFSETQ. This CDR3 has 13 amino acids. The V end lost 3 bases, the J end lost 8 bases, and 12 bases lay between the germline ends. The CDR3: CASSSLKGDEQFF. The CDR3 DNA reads TGCGCCAGCAGCTCACTAAAGGGGGATGAGCAGTTCTTC.

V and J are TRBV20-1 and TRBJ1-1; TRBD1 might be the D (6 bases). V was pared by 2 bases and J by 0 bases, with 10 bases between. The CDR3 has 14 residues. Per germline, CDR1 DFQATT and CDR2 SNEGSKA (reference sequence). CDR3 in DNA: TGCAGTGCTAGACCCGACAGGATGAACACTGAAGCTTTCTTT. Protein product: CSARPDRMNTEAFF.

CDR3 protein: CASRYPGTGGEQFF. The CDR3 DNA reads as TGTGCCAGCAGATACCCCGGGACTGGTGGGGAGCAGTTCTTC. The rearrangement links TRBV27 to TRBJ2-1, with a weak D call TRBD2 (6 bases). The CDR3 contains 14 residues. Trimming took 6 bases from V and 10 from J, leaving 19 bases between them. Germline V gene lookup returns CDR1 MNHEY and CDR2 SMNVEV (reference sequence).

CDR3 residues: CASSFPRSYEQYF. The CDR3 bases are TGTGCCAGCAGCTTTCCACGGTCCTACGAGCAGTACTTC. The chain combines TRBV5-5 with TRBJ2-7; D is uncertain. Trimming took 2 bases from V and 1 from J, leaving 7 bases between them. Germline V gene data show CDR1 as SGHKS and CDR2 as YYEKEE (reference sequence). The CDR3 is 13 residues long.

CDR3: CASSISLAGGLDEQFF. Here the CDR3 DNA reads TGTGCCAGCAGTATTTCCTTAGCGGGAGGGCTTGATGAGCAGTTCTTC. The J gene is TRBJ2-1, the V gene TRBV6-1; 11 nucleotides line up with TRBD2. The CDR3 contains 16 residues. Germline-derived CDR1 and CDR2 are MNHNS and SASEGT. J lost 8 bases, V lost 5 bases, and 11 bases had no gene match.

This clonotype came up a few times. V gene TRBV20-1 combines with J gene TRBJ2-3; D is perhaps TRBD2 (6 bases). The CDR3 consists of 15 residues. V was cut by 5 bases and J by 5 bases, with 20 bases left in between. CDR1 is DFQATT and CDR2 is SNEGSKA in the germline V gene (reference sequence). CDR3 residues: CSAGPPGVSQDTQYF. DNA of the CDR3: TGCAGTGCTGGTCCACCGGGAGTGTCCCAAGATACGCAGTATTTT.

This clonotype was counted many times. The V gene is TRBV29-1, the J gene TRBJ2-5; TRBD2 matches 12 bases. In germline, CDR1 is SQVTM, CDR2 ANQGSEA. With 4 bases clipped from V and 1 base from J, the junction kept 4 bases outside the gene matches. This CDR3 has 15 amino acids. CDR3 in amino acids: CSVVLAGGFQETQYF. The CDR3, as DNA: TGCAGCGTTGTCCTAGCGGGAGGGTTCCAAGAGACCCAGTACTTC.

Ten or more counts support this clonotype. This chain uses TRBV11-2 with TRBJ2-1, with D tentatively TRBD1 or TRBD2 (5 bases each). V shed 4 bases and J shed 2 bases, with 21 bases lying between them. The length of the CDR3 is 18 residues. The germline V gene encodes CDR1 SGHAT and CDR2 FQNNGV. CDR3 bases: TGTGCCAGCAGCTCCTCTCCTGGCCGGGACGGCGCCTACAATGAGCAGTTCTTC. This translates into CASSSSPGRDGAYNEQFF.

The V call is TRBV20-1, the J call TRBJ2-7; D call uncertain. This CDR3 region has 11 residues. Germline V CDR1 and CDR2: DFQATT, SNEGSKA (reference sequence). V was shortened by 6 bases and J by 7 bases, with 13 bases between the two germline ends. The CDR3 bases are TGCAGTGCCTCTACAAGAAGGGAGCAGTACTTC. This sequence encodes CSASTRREQYF.

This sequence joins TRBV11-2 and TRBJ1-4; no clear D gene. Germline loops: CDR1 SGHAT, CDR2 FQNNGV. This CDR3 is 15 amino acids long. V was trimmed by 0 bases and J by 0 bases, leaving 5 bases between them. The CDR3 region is CASSLDETTNEKLFF. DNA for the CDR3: TGTGCCAGCAGCTTAGACGAAACAACTAATGAAAAACTGTTTTTT.

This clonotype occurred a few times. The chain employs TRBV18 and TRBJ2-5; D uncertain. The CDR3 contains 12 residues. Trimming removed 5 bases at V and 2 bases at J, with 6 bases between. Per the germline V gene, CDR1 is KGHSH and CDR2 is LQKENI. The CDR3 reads CASSKQQETQYF. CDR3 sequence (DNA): TGTGCCAGCTCAAAGCAGCAAGAGACCCAGTACTTC.

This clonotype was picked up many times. The CDR3 DNA follows: TGTGCCAGCAGAAAAACAGGGTTAGATACGCAGTATTTT. Translated, it gives CASRKTGLDTQYF. V is TRBV28 and J is TRBJ2-3, with D perhaps TRBD1 (6 bases). CDR1 is MDHEN, CDR2 SYDVKM, per germline. This CDR3 is built from 13 residues. V was cut by 6 bases and J by 5 bases, with 12 bases left in between.

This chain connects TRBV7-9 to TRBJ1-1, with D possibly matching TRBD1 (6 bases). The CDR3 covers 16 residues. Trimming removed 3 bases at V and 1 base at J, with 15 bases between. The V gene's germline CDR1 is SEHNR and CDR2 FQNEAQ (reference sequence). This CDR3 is CASSFNRVTGNTEAFF. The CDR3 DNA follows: TGTGCCAGCAGCTTTAACAGGGTGACCGGGAACACTGAAGCTTTCTTT.

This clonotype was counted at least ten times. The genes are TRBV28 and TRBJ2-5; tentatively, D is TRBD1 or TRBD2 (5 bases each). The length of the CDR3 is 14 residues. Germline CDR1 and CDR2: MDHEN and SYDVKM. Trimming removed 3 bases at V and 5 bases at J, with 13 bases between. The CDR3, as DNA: TGTGCCAGCAGTTTGGGGGTGGCCGTGGAGACCCAGTACTTC. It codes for CASSLGVAVETQYF.

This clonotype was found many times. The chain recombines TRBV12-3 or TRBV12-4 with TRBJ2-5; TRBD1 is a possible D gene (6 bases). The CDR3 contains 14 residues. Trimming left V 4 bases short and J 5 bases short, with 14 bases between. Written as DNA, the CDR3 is TGTGCCAGCAGTTCACAGGGTCCGGGGGAGACCCAGTACTTC. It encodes CASSSQGPGETQYF.

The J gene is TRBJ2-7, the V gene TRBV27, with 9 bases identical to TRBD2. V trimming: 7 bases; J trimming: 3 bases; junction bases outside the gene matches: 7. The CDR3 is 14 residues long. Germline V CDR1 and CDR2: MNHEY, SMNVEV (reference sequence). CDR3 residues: CASTSSGTIYEQYF. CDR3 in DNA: TGTGCCAGCACTTCTAGCGGGACAATCTACGAGCAGTACTTC.

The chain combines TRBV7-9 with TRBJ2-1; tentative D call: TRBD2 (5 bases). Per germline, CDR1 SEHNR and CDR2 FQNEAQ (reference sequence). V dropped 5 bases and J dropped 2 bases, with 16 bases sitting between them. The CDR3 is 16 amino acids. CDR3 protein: CASSTFGSPAYNEQFF. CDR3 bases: TGTGCCAGCAGCACCTTTGGGAGTCCCGCCTACAATGAGCAGTTCTTC.

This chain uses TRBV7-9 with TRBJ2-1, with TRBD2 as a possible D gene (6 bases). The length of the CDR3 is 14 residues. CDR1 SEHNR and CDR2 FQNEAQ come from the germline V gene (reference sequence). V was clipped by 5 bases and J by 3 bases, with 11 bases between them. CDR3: CASSPGVNYNEQFF. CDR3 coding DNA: TGTGCCAGCAGCCCGGGAGTTAACTACAATGAGCAGTTCTTC.